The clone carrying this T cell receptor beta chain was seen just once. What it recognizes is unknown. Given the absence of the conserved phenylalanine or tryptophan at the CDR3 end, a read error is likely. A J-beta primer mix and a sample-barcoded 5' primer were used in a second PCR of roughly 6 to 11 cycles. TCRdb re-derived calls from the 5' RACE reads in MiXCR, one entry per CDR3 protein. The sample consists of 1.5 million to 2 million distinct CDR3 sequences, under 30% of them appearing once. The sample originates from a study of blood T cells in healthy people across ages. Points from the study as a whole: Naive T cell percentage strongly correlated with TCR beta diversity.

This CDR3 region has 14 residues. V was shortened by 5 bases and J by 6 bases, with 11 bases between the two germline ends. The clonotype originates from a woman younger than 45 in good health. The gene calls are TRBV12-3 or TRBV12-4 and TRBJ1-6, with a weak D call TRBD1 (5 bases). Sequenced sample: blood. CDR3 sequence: CASSGFRVNSPLHL. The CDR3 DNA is TGTGCCAGCAGTGGGTTCAGGGTTAATTCACCCCTCCACTTG.